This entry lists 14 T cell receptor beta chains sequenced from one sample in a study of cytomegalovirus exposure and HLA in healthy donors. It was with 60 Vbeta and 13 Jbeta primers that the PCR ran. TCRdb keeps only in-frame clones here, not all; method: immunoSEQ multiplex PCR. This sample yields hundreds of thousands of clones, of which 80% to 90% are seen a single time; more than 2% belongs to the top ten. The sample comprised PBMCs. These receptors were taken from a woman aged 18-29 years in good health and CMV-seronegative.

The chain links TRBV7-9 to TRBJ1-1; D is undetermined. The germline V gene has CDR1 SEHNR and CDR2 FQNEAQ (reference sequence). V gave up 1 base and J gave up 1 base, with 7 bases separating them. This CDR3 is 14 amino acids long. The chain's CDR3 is CASSLVVRNTEAFF. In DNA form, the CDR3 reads TGTGCCAGCAGCTTAGTCGTCCGGAACACTGAAGCTTTCTTT.

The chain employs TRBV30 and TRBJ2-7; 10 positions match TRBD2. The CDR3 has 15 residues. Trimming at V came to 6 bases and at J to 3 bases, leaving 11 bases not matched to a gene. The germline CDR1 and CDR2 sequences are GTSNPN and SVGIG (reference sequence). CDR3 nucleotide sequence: TGTGCCTGCTTAATAGGGAGACTAGCGGGCTACGAGCAGTACTTC. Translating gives CACLIGRLAGYEQYF.

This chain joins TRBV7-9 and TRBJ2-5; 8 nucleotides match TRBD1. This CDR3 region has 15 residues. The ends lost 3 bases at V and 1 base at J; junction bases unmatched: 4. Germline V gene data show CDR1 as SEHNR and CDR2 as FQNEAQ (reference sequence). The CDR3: CASSFTGGPQETQYF. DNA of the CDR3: TGTGCCAGCAGCTTTACAGGGGGGCCCCAAGAGACCCAGTACTTC.

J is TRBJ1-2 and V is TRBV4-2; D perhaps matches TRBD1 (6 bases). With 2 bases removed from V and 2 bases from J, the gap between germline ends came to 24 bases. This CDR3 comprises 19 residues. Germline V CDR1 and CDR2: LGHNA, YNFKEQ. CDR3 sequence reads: CASSQSGQNRDTSNYGYTF. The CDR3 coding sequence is TGTGCCAGCAGCCAATCCGGTCAGAACCGGGACACCTCCAACTATGGCTACACCTTC.

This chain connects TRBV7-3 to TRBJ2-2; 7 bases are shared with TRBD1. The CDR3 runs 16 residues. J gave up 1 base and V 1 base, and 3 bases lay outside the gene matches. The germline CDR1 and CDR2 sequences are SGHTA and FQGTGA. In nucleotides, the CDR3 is TGTGCCAGCAGCTTAATTCGGGACAGGAACACCGGGGAGCTGTTTTTT. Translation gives CASSLIRDRNTGELFF.

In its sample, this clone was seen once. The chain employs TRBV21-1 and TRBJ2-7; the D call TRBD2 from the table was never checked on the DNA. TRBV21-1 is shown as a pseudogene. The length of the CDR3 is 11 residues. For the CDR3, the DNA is TGTGCCAGCCCTGACTCAAACGAGCAGTACTTC. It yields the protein CASPDSNEQYF.

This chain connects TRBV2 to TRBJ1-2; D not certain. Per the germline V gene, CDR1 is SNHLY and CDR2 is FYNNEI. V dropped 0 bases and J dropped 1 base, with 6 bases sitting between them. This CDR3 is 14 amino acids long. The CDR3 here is CASSEARDNYGYTF. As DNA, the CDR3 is TGTGCCAGCAGTGAAGCGAGGGATAACTATGGCTACACCTTC. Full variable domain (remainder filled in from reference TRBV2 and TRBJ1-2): EPEVTQTPSHQVTQMGQEVILRCVPISNHLYFYWYRQILGQKVEFLVSFYNNEISEKSEIFDDQFSVERPDGSNFTLKIRSTKLEDSAMYFCASSEARDNYGYTFGSGTRLTVV.

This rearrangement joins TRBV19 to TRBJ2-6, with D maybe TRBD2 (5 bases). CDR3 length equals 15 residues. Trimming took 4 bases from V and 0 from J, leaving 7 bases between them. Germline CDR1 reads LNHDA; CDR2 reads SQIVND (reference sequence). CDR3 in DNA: TGTGCCAGTAGTACGCGGGTCTCTGGGGCCAACGTCCTGACTTTC. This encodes CASSTRVSGANVLTF.

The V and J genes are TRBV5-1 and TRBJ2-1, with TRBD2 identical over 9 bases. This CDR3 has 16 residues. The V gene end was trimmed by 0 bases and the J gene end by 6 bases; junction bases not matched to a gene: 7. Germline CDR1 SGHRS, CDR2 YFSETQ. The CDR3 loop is CASSLETGRGGNEQFF. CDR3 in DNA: TGCGCCAGCAGCTTGGAGACGGGGCGGGGGGGCAATGAGCAGTTCTTC.

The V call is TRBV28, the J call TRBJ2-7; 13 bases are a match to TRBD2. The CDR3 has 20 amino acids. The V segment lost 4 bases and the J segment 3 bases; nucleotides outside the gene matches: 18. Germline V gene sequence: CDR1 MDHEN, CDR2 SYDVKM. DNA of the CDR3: TGTGCCAGCAGTTCACCCTCGAGACTAGCGGGGGGCCTCTTTAGCTACGAGCAGTACTTC. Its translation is CASSSPSRLAGGLFSYEQYF.

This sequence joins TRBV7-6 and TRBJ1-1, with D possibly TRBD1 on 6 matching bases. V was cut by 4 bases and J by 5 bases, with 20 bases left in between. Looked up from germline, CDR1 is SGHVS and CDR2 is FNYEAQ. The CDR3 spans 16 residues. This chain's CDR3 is CASSWGKTGEVTEAFF. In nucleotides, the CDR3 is TGTGCCAGCAGCTGGGGAAAGACAGGCGAAGTGACTGAAGCTTTCTTT.

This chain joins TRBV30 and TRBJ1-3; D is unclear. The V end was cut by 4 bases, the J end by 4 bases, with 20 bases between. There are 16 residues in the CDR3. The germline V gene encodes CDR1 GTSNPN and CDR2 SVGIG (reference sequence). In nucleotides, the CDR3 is TGTGCCTGGATACCCAGAATCCCTTTGAAAGGAAACACCATATATTTT. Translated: CAWIPRIPLKGNTIYF.

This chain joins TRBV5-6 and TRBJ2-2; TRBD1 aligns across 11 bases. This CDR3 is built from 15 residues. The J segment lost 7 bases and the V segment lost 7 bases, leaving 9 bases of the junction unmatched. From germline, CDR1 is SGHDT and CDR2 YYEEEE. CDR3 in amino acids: CASLSDRGLIGELFF. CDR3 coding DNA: TGTGCCAGCTTGTCGGACAGGGGGCTGATCGGGGAGCTGTTTTTT.

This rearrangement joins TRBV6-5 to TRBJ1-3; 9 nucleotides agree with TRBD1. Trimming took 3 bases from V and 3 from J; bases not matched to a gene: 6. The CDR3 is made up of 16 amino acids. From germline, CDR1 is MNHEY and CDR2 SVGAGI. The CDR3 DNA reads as TGTGCCAGCAGTTATCTCCGGACAGGGGATGGAAACACCATATATTTT. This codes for CASSYLRTGDGNTIYF.